Each of the 22 T cell receptor beta chains below was sequenced from the same sample in a study of blood T cell repertoires in COVID-19. Using immunoSEQ multiplex PCR, the repertoire was profiled, and TCRdb retains in-frame clones only, with some absent. In the table there are approximately 200,000 clones, 70% to 85% of which are singletons. Sequencing was done on a sample of PBMCs or T cells enriched from blood (not recorded which). These receptors were taken from a man between 60 and 70 years old who had recovered from COVID-19.

The V call is TRBV19, the J call TRBJ1-2, with D maybe TRBD1 (5 bases). Trimming took off 6 bases at V and 3 bases at J, with 11 bases between the two ends. CDR1 and CDR2 (germline): LNHDA, SQIVND (reference sequence). The CDR3 totals 13 residues. The CDR3 loop reads CASSQRGHYGYTF. In DNA form, the CDR3 reads TGTGCCAGTAGCCAAAGGGGCCACTATGGCTACACCTTC.

This chain joins TRBV3-1 (or the pseudogene TRBV3-2) and TRBJ2-2; D remains ambiguous. V dropped 0 bases and J dropped 1 base, with 6 bases sitting between them. The CDR3 consists of 15 residues. Germline loops: CDR1 LGHDT, CDR2 YNNKEL (reference sequence). The CDR3 nucleotides are TGTGCCAGCAGCCAAGATAGTGAGAACACCGGGGAGCTGTTTTTT. This sequence encodes CASSQDSENTGELFF.

The chain links TRBV10-3 to TRBJ1-6; unclear D gene. There are 14 residues in the CDR3. Looked up from germline, CDR1 is ENHRY and CDR2 is SYGVKD. The ends were cut back, 4 bases at V and 10 bases at J, with 14 bases in the middle. CDR3 region: CAISAGGGNSPLHF. CDR3 in DNA: TGTGCCATCAGTGCGGGTGGAGGAAACTCACCCCTCCACTTT.

This chain connects TRBV18 to TRBJ2-1; a weak D match, TRBD2 (6 bases). Germline CDR1 KGHSH, CDR2 LQKENI. V was pared by 2 bases and J by 5 bases, with 16 bases between. The CDR3 is 16 residues long. This chain's CDR3 is CASSPRVKGGNNEQFF. The CDR3 nucleotides read TGTGCCAGCTCACCAAGGGTAAAGGGCGGGAACAATGAGCAGTTCTTC. Combining the CDR3 with reference TRBV18 and TRBJ2-1 gives the whole variable domain NAGVMQNPRHLVRRRGQEARLRCSPMKGHSHVYWYRQLPEEGLKFMVYLQKENIIDESGMPKERFSAEFPKEGPSILRIQQVVRGDSAAYFCASSPRVKGGNNEQFFGPGTRLTVL.

The chain links TRBV6-6 to TRBJ1-1; tentative D call: TRBD1 (5 bases). V was pared by 2 bases and J by 7 bases, with 14 bases between. The CDR3 extends over 14 amino acids. CDR1 is MNHNY and CDR2 is SVGAGI in the germline V gene (reference sequence). CDR3 sequence (DNA): TGTGCCAGCAGTTACCCTACCGGGGGGAGTGAAGCTTTCTTT. It is translated as CASSYPTGGSEAFF.

The chain couples TRBV7-8 to TRBJ1-2; no clear D. Germline V gene data show CDR1 as SGHVS and CDR2 as FQNEAQ. The CDR3 runs 14 residues. Deletions cut 1 base from V and 4 bases from J, with 10 bases between. In DNA form, the CDR3 reads TGTGCCAGCAGCTTAGGGCAGCGAATCTATGGCTACACCTTC. This codes for CASSLGQRIYGYTF.

This clone was counted a single time. Its ends do not fully match the called genes, so a read error is possible. V gene TRBV9 combines with J gene TRBJ2-4, with D maybe TRBD2 (6 bases). CDR1 and CDR2 from the germline V gene are SGDLS and YYNGEE. The CDR3 extends over 16 amino acids. CDR3 sequence: CTSSVDGTAGRNIQYF. The CDR3 nucleotides read TGTACCAGCAGCGTAGACGGCACCGCCGGGAGAAACATTCAGTACTTC.

This chain connects TRBV6-5 to TRBJ1-1; D remains ambiguous. Germline values: CDR1 MNHEY, CDR2 SVGAGI. This CDR3 has 13 amino acids. V was clipped by 7 bases and J by 0 bases, with 9 bases between them. CDR3 sequence (DNA): TGTGCCAGCACCGACCAGGTGAACACTGAAGCTTTCTTT. Protein: CASTDQVNTEAFF.

This sequence joins TRBV7-2 and TRBJ2-2; D is undetermined. This CDR3 comprises 14 residues. The V gene lost 5 bases and the J gene lost 5 bases, with 12 bases spanning the gap. CDR1 SGHTA and CDR2 FQGNSA come from the germline V gene. The CDR3 loop reads CASSVNRATGELFF. CDR3 DNA sequence: TGTGCCAGCAGCGTAAACCGAGCGACCGGGGAGCTGTTTTTT.

J is TRBJ2-1 and V is TRBV15; D is unresolved. The CDR3 runs 15 residues. Trimming cost V 1 base and J 0 bases, with 7 bases left between them. Germline CDR1 and CDR2: LNHNV and YYDKDF (reference sequence). The CDR3 nucleotides are TGTGCCACCAGCAGAGGATCGAGCTCCTACAATGAGCAGTTCTTC. Translation: CATSRGSSSYNEQFF.

The chain has TRBV24-1 and TRBJ2-7; 9 bases map to TRBD1. Germline-derived CDR1 and CDR2 are KGHDR and SFDVKD. There are 15 residues in the CDR3. V lost 3 bases and J lost 3; bases outside the gene matches: 5. The CDR3 DNA reads as TGTGCCACCAGTGATACCGGGACAGGGAGCTACGAGCAGTACTTC. Its protein is CATSDTGTGSYEQYF.

The chain's CDR3 is CSVGRGQNQPQHF. Written as DNA, the CDR3 is TGCAGCGTTGGACGCGGGCAGAATCAGCCCCAGCATTTT. The rearrangement uses TRBV29-1 and TRBJ1-5; D not resolved. Trimming shortened V by 4 bases and J by 4 bases, and 11 bases separated the two germline ends. The CDR3 is 13 residues long. Germline assignment: CDR1 SQVTM and CDR2 ANQGSEA.

The chain links TRBV4-3 to TRBJ2-3, with 9 bases identical to TRBD2. The germline V gene has CDR1 LGHNA and CDR2 YSLEER. CDR3 size: 16 residues. Trimming removed 0 bases from V and 4 bases from J; junction bases left unmatched: 5. The CDR3 region is CASSQEASGAADTQYF. The DNA of the CDR3 is TGCGCCAGCAGCCAAGAAGCTAGCGGGGCGGCAGATACGCAGTATTTT.

This clone was found a few times. The same CDR3 can be traced to other DNA sequences in this sample. The V and J genes are TRBV6-5 and TRBJ2-2; 7 nucleotides match TRBD1. Germline V gene data show CDR1 as MNHEY and CDR2 as SVGAGI. The V gene end was trimmed by 5 bases and the J gene end by 0 bases; junction bases not matched to a gene: 3. The CDR3 is made up of 15 amino acids. This chain's CDR3 is CASSRDRPNTGELFF. The CDR3 nucleotides are TGTGCCAGCAGTAGGGACAGACCGAACACCGGGGAGCTGTTTTTT.

The CDR3 reads CASSPSGGAVYEQFF. CDR3 bases: TGCGCCAGCAGCCCCAGCGGGGGGGCAGTTTATGAGCAGTTCTTC. The V gene is TRBV10-1, the J gene TRBJ2-1, with TRBD2 matching over 10 bases. J lost 8 bases, V lost 6 bases, and 10 bases had no gene match. This CDR3 is 15 amino acids long. The germline gives CDR1 WNHNN, CDR2 SYGVQD (reference sequence).

This chain uses TRBV29-1 with TRBJ1-2; perhaps TRBD1 as D (5 bases). With 7 bases removed from V and 7 bases from J, the gap between germline ends came to 13 bases. Germline V gives CDR1 SQVTM, CDR2 ANQGSEA. This CDR3 is built from 11 residues. DNA of the CDR3: TGCAGCGGTCAAACAGGTGTTGGCTACACCTTC. Translating gives CSGQTGVGYTF. The full variable domain, its missing parts supplied by reference TRBV29-1 and TRBJ1-2, is SAVISQKPSRDICQRGTSLTIQCQVDSQVTMMFWYRQQPGQSLTLIATANQGSEATYESGFVIDKFPISRPNLTFSTLTVSNMSPEDSSIYLCSGQTGVGYTFGSGTRLTVV.

The chain carries TRBV5-4 and TRBJ2-3; D perhaps matches TRBD2 (7 bases). This CDR3 region has 16 residues. V lost 4 bases and J 4 bases, leaving 19 bases between the germline ends. Germline CDR1 and CDR2: SGHNT and YYREEE (reference sequence). The CDR3 coding sequence is TGTGCCAGCAGCCGAACCTCCGGGGGGCCACCAGATACGCAGTATTTT. Translation gives CASSRTSGGPPDTQYF.

This clone was observed a few times. The CDR3 sequence: CASSIGPLGQGARGYTF. For the CDR3, the DNA is TGTGCCAGTAGTATAGGGCCCCTCGGACAGGGGGCTCGAGGCTACACCTTC. The chain joins TRBV19 to TRBJ1-2; 11 positions match TRBD1. Germline V lookup: CDR1 LNHDA, CDR2 SQIVND (reference sequence). The length of the CDR3 is 17 residues. The junction had 12 bases not matched to a gene; V was cut back by 1 base and J by 8 bases.

The chain combines TRBV5-1 with TRBJ1-4; D gene uncertain. This CDR3 is built from 14 residues. V gave up 5 bases and J gave up 1 base, with 9 bases separating them. Germline CDR1 is SGHRS and CDR2 is YFSETQ. The chain's CDR3 is CASSSRGTNEKLFF. CDR3 coding DNA: TGCGCCAGCAGTAGTCGAGGAACTAATGAAAAACTGTTTTTT.

The rearrangement joins TRBV7-2 to TRBJ1-2, with D maybe TRBD1 (5 bases). V gave up 5 bases and J gave up 7 bases, with 17 bases separating them. From germline, CDR1 is SGHTA and CDR2 FQGNSA. This CDR3 has 14 amino acids. The CDR3 region is CASSTRTSLSGYTF. The DNA for the CDR3 is TGTGCCAGCAGCACTCGGACATCTTTAAGTGGCTACACCTTC.

The rearrangement uses TRBV29-1 and TRBJ2-1; TRBD2 matches at 9 bases. Per germline, CDR1 SQVTM and CDR2 ANQGSEA. The CDR3 consists of 18 residues. V shed 1 base and J 7 bases; nucleotides not matched to a gene: 17. CDR3 in DNA: TGCAGCGTTGAAGTCAAATTGATCCGCGGGGGGGCCAGGAATGAGCAGTTCTTC. Residues: CSVEVKLIRGGARNEQFF.

This clone was seen only once. The chain has TRBV9 and TRBJ1-1, with D possibly matching TRBD1 (5 bases). The CDR3 spans 13 residues. The V gene's germline CDR1 is SGDLS and CDR2 YYNGEE. Between the trimmed V and J ends, which lost 4 bases and 2 bases, there was a span of 9 bases. The CDR3 loop reads CASSPQGNTEAFF. In DNA form, the CDR3 reads TGTGCCAGCAGCCCCCAGGGAAACACTGAAGCTTTCTTT. Filled out from reference TRBV9 and TRBJ1-1, the complete variable domain reads DSGVTQTPKHLITATGQRVTLRCSPRSGDLSVYWYQQSLDQGLQFLIQYYNGEERAKGNILERFSAQQFPDLHSELNLSSLELGDSALYFCASSPQGNTEAFFGQGTRLTVV.